The 18 T cell receptor beta chains given below trace back to one sample, sequenced in a study of blood T cell repertoires in COVID-19. Sequenced by immunoSEQ multiplex PCR; TCRdb stores in-frame clones only, minus some. The data show fewer than 500,000 clones, 88% seen once. Sequencing was done on a sample of PBMCs or T cells enriched from blood (not recorded which). The receptors derive from a woman in her 30s with acute COVID-19.

The V call is TRBV12-5, the J call TRBJ1-4; D is unresolved. Deletions cut 2 bases from V and 6 bases from J, with 10 bases between. The germline V gene has CDR1 LGHNT and CDR2 FRNRAP. The CDR3 is made up of 14 amino acids. The CDR3 reads CASGLSGIYEKLFF. In DNA, the CDR3 is TGTGCTAGTGGTTTGTCGGGAATATATGAAAAACTGTTTTTT.

The V and J genes are TRBV11-2 and TRBJ2-3; 11 nucleotides align to TRBD2. Trimming at V came to 4 bases and at J to 1 base, leaving 4 bases not matched to a gene. Germline assignment: CDR1 SGHAT and CDR2 FQNNGV. The CDR3 has 16 residues. The CDR3 DNA is TGTGCCAGCAGCTACACACTAGCGGGGGGCACAGATACGCAGTATTTT. As protein: CASSYTLAGGTDTQYF. Drawing the rest from reference TRBV11-2 and TRBJ2-3, the complete variable domain is EAGVAQSPRYKIIEKRQSVAFWCNPISGHATLYWYQQILGQGPKLLIQFQNNGVVDDSQLPKDRFSAERLKGVDSTLKIQPAKLEDSAVYLCASSYTLAGGTDTQYFGPGTRLTVL.

This chain uses TRBV19 with TRBJ2-7; 8 nucleotides line up with TRBD1. V lost 5 bases, J lost 0 bases, and 6 bases stayed unmatched. This CDR3 is built from 15 residues. Germline V gene lookup returns CDR1 LNHDA and CDR2 SQIVND (reference sequence). The CDR3 spells CASSVGQGGSYEQYF. Written as DNA, the CDR3 is TGTGCCAGTAGTGTTGGACAGGGCGGCTCCTACGAGCAGTACTTC.

The chain links TRBV2 to TRBJ2-3; 10 bases are shared with TRBD2. The germline V gene has CDR1 SNHLY and CDR2 FYNNEI. The CDR3 totals 13 residues. J was trimmed by 0 bases and V by 9 bases; bases with no gene match: 0. The CDR3 spells CASSGGSTDTQYF. CDR3 nucleotide sequence: TGTGCCAGTAGCGGGGGGAGCACAGATACGCAGTATTTT. The entire variable domain, with the rest obtained from reference TRBV2 and TRBJ2-3, is as follows: EPEVTQTPSHQVTQMGQEVILRCVPISNHLYFYWYRQILGQKVEFLVSFYNNEISEKSEIFDDQFSVERPDGSNFTLKIRSTKLEDSAMYFCASSGGSTDTQYFGPGTRLTVL.

This sequence joins TRBV5-1 and TRBJ1-2, with D unclear. Germline V CDR1 and CDR2: SGHRS, YFSETQ. The CDR3 totals 13 residues. The V gene lost 0 bases and the J gene lost 8 bases, with 11 bases spanning the gap. CDR3 protein: CASSLEPEEGYTF. The DNA of the CDR3 is TGCGCCAGCAGCTTGGAGCCTGAGGAGGGCTACACCTTC.

The chain recombines TRBV5-6 with TRBJ2-1; 11 bases match TRBD2. Trimming took 4 bases from V and 6 from J; bases not matched to a gene: 6. Germline V gene data show CDR1 as SGHDT and CDR2 as YYEEEE. This CDR3 is built from 15 residues. CDR3 sequence reads: CASSKLAGAVNEQFF. Written as DNA, the CDR3 is TGTGCCAGCAGCAAACTAGCGGGGGCTGTCAATGAGCAGTTCTTC. Looking up the rest from reference TRBV5-6 and TRBJ2-1 gives the full variable domain: DAGVTQSPTHLIKTRGQQVTLRCSPKSGHDTVSWYQQALGQGPQFIFQYYEEEERQRGNFPDRFSGHQFPNYSSELNVNALLLGDSALYLCASSKLAGAVNEQFFGPGTRLTVL.

The chain links TRBV7-3 to TRBJ1-5; D ambiguous. This CDR3 is 14 amino acids long. Trimming removed 8 bases from V and 1 base from J, with 12 bases in between. The germline CDR1 and CDR2 sequences are SGHTA and FQGTGA. The CDR3 DNA reads as TGTGCCAGCGGCTCCTCGGGGAGCAATCAGCCCCAGCATTTT. It yields the protein CASGSSGSNQPQHF.

The chain links TRBV19 to TRBJ2-1, with a possible D match to TRBD2 (6 bases). Trimming removed 4 bases from V and 0 bases from J, with 10 bases in between. Germline V gene lookup returns CDR1 LNHDA and CDR2 SQIVND (reference sequence). There are 15 residues in the CDR3. CDR3 sequence: CASSSGVPSYNEQFF. The DNA for the CDR3 is TGTGCCAGTAGTAGCGGGGTTCCCTCCTACAATGAGCAGTTCTTC.

V is TRBV9 and J is TRBJ2-7; the match to TRBD1 covers 9 bases. CDR1 is SGDLS, CDR2 YYNGEE, per germline. V trimming: 3 bases; J trimming: 3 bases; junction bases outside the gene matches: 7. CDR3 size: 15 residues. Here the CDR3 reads CASSGDLGQGYEQYF. Written as DNA, the CDR3 is TGTGCCAGCAGCGGAGACCTGGGACAGGGCTACGAGCAGTACTTC.

CDR3 sequence (DNA): TGCGCCAGCCGACAGGCCGAGAGGAACACTGAAGCTTTCTTT. This gives the protein CASRQAERNTEAFF. V and J are TRBV5-1 and TRBJ1-1; perhaps TRBD1 as D (6 bases). This CDR3 is built from 14 residues. Germline V gives CDR1 SGHRS, CDR2 YFSETQ. Trimming took off 7 bases at V and 1 base at J, with 14 bases between the two ends. Combining the CDR3 with reference TRBV5-1 and TRBJ1-1 gives the whole variable domain KAGVTQTPRYLIKTRGQQVTLSCSPISGHRSVSWYQQTPGQGLQFLFEYFSETQRNKGNFPGRFSGRQFSNSRSEMNVSTLELGDSALYLCASRQAERNTEAFFGQGTRLTVV.

The genes are TRBV2 and TRBJ1-2, with D unclear. This CDR3 contains 14 residues. Between the trimmed V and J ends, which lost 6 bases and 1 base, there was a span of 12 bases. CDR1 is SNHLY, CDR2 FYNNEI, per germline. CDR3 protein: CASSQDEGNYGYTF. CDR3 nucleotide sequence: TGTGCCAGCAGCCAGGACGAGGGTAACTATGGCTACACCTTC. Supplemented by reference TRBV2 and TRBJ1-2, the full variable domain reads EPEVTQTPSHQVTQMGQEVILRCVPISNHLYFYWYRQILGQKVEFLVSFYNNEISEKSEIFDDQFSVERPDGSNFTLKIRSTKLEDSAMYFCASSQDEGNYGYTFGSGTRLTVV.

DNA of the CDR3: TGCAGTGCTAGTCGGAGGGACGTGTCAGCCTACGAGCAGTACTTC. It specifies CSASRRDVSAYEQYF. The gene calls are TRBV20-1 and TRBJ2-7, with D possibly TRBD2 on 6 matching bases. Germline V gene data show CDR1 as DFQATT and CDR2 as SNEGSKA (reference sequence). This CDR3 comprises 15 residues. The ends were cut back, 3 bases at V and 2 bases at J, with 17 bases in the middle.

The chain combines TRBV5-6 with TRBJ2-7, with D maybe TRBD1 (6 bases). The CDR3 has 16 residues. The germline V gene encodes CDR1 SGHDT and CDR2 YYEEEE. Trimming shortened V by 6 bases and J by 5 bases, and 24 bases separated the two germline ends. The CDR3 DNA reads as TGTGCCAGCACCTGGGGTGGGGGCAGGCTGAGGGACGAGCAGTACTTC. Protein sequence: CASTWGGGRLRDEQYF.

This chain uses TRBV3-1 (or the pseudogene TRBV3-2) with TRBJ2-3, with 8 bases aligning to TRBD1. The CDR3 spans 15 residues. With 2 bases clipped from V and 2 bases from J, the junction kept 3 bases outside the gene matches. CDR1 is LGHDT, CDR2 YNNKEL, per germline (reference sequence). CDR3: CASSQPDRDTDTQYF. CDR3 coding DNA: TGTGCCAGCAGCCAACCGGACAGGGACACAGATACGCAGTATTTT.

Here the CDR3 reads CASSLQGGDEKLFF. CDR3 nucleotide sequence: TGTGCCAGCAGCTTGCAGGGTGGGGATGAAAAACTGTTTTTT. This chain uses TRBV5-5 with TRBJ1-4; D possibly corresponds to TRBD1 (5 bases). Trimming shortened V by 1 base and J by 6 bases, and 10 bases separated the two germline ends. CDR1 is SGHKS and CDR2 is YYEKEE in the germline V gene (reference sequence). The CDR3 runs 14 residues. Drawing the rest from reference TRBV5-5 and TRBJ1-4, the complete variable domain is DAGVTQSPTHLIKTRGQQVTLRCSPISGHKSVSWYQQVLGQGPQFIFQYYEKEERGRGNFPDRFSARQFPNYSSELNVNALLLGDSALYLCASSLQGGDEKLFFGSGTQLSVL.

The V call is TRBV27, the J call TRBJ1-5; 9 positions agree with TRBD1. This CDR3 has 14 residues. Germline CDR1 is MNHEY and CDR2 is SMNVEV (reference sequence). The V segment lost 7 bases and the J segment 6 bases; nucleotides outside the gene matches: 7. The DNA for the CDR3 is TGTGCCAGCACTTCGACAGGGGGGACTCAGCCCCAGCATTTT. This translates into CASTSTGGTQPQHF.

The count of this clone is one. The chain employs TRBV7-2 and TRBJ1-4; weak D call: TRBD1 (5 bases). In germline, CDR1 is SGHTA, CDR2 FQGNSA. The CDR3 has 17 amino acids. The V end lost 2 bases, the J end lost 3 bases, and 16 bases lay between the germline ends. CDR3 amino acids: CASSLMTDPEANEKLFF. The CDR3 nucleotides are TGTGCCAGCAGCTTAATGACAGACCCGGAAGCTAATGAAAAACTGTTTTTT. The full variable domain, its missing parts supplied by reference TRBV7-2 and TRBJ1-4, is GAGVSQSPSNKVTEKGKDVELRCDPISGHTALYWYRQSLGQGLEFLIYFQGNSAPDKSGLPSDRFSAERTGGSVSTLTIQRTQQEDSAVYLCASSLMTDPEANEKLFFGSGTQLSVL.

In regard to this clone: Other DNA sequences in the same sample also yield this CDR3. CDR3 amino acids: CASSPLLNTEAFF. CDR3 DNA: TGCGCCAGCAGCCCCCTACTAAACACTGAAGCTTTCTTT. The chain recombines TRBV4-3 with TRBJ1-1; no clear D gene. Trimming cost V 4 bases and J 2 bases, with 8 bases left between them. The V gene's germline CDR1 is LGHNA and CDR2 YSLEER. The CDR3 runs to 13 residues.